The clone carrying this T cell receptor (beta chain) was counted many times. Its antigen is unidentified. V shed 6 bases and J shed 2 bases, with 13 bases lying between them. This CDR3 has 14 residues. This specimen belongs to a study of T-cell reconstitution after alpha-beta-depleted transplantation in children. Unique molecular identifiers were used in preparing the TCRbeta library. TCRdb independently ran MiXCR on the PCR reads; one entry per CDR3 protein. The repertoire holds approximately 650,000 distinct CDR3 sequences, about an eighth seen once, with approximately 0.8% in the top ten. Findings and caveats of the study: For some patients, TCRbeta diversity was high at day 60 because of recipient T cells and thymic progenitors that survived. A year had passed since transplant, and T-cell counts and diversity by then came mostly from newly produced T cells. Reportedly, only several hundred clones from non-depleted graft cells drove alpha-beta T-cell counts at about two months.

The TCR sequence derives from a girl aged 2 to 10 with congenital amegakaryocytic thrombocytopenia, due to receive a stem cell transplant. The specimen comprised PBMCs, sampled before TCRalphabeta/CD19-depleted stem cell transplant. The rearrangement links TRBV12-3 or TRBV12-4 to TRBJ1-2, with a weak D call TRBD1 (5 bases). The CDR3 is CASSSLGANYGYTF. In DNA, the CDR3 is TGTGCCAGCAGCTCCCTCGGGGCCAACTATGGCTACACCTTC.